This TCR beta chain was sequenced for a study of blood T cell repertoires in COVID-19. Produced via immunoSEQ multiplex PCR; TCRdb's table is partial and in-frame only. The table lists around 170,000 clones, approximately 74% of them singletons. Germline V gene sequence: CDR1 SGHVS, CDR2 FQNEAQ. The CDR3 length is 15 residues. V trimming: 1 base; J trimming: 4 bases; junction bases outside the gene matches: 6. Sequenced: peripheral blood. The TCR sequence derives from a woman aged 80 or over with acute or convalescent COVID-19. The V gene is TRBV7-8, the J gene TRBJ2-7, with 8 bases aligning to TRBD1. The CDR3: CASSLGAGGGYEQYF. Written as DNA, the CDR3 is TGTGCCAGCAGCTTAGGGGCAGGGGGCGGTTACGAGCAGTACTTC.